Shown below are 25 T cell receptor beta chains from a single sample sequenced in a study of tissue T cells after allogeneic stem cell transplantation. The time point was: mouse harvest day 7 after allogeneic transplant. Mouse grafts combined 10^7 T-cell-depleted bone marrow cells with 10^6 splenic CD5+ T cells. Profiled with immunoSEQ multiplex PCR; TCRdb holds only in-frame clones, not every one. The sample holds approximately 7,300 clones; 50% are singletons and the top ten take 12%. The sample consisted of lymph node tissue. These receptors were collected from a female BALB/c mouse given C57BL/6 T cells with graft-versus-host disease after an allogeneic hematopoietic cell transplant.

This clone has just one count. The genes and germline here are from mouse. The CDR3 end lies 1 residue beyond the end of the read and is filled in from the germline J gene. V gene TRBV12-1 combines with J gene TRBJ2-4; a possible D gene is TRBD2 (6 bases). This CDR3 is 13 amino acids long. The germline V and J ends were trimmed by 0 bases and 5 bases, with 8 bases remaining between them. The germline V gene has CDR1 SGHSN and CDR2 HYEKVE. This CDR3 is CASSLDGGNTLYF. The CDR3 bases that were read are TGTGCCAGCTCTCTCGATGGGGGAAACACCTTGTAC. Supplemented by reference TRBV12-1 and TRBJ2-4, the full variable domain reads DSGVVQSPRHIIKEKGGRSVLTCIPISGHSNVVWYQQTLGKELKFLIQHYEKVERDKGFLPSRFSVQQFDDYHSEMNMSALELEDSAMYFCASSLDGGNTLYFGAGTRLSVL.

Details on this clone: Gene names and germline match the mouse. The CDR3 end falls 1 residue outside the read, so it is completed with the germline J gene. This rearrangement joins TRBV31 to TRBJ1-3; D might be TRBD1 (6 bases). The germline V and J ends were trimmed by 1 base and 3 bases, with 10 bases remaining between them. The CDR3 is 14 residues long. In germline, CDR1 is GKSSPN, CDR2 SITVG. The CDR3 DNA, read in part, is TGTGCCTGGAGTCCCCACAGGGATGGAAATACGCTCTAT. It is translated as CAWSPHRDGNTLY. In full, the CDR3 is CAWSPHRDGNTLYF.

On this clone itself: Gene names denote mouse genes. Read sequence stops 1 residue before the CDR3 end, and the germline J gene provides the missing end. The rearrangement joins TRBV26 to TRBJ2-1, with 9 bases identical to TRBD1. The CDR3 loop spans 14 amino acids. The V segment lost 4 bases and the J segment 6 bases; nucleotides outside the gene matches: 4. In germline, CDR1 is KGHPV, CDR2 FQNQEV (reference sequence). CDR3: CASSPYRGPAEQFF. CDR3 bases read: TGTGCCAGCAGTCCTTACAGGGGGCCTGCTGAGCAGTTC.

This clone is deemed medium-sized. All gene names here are mouse names. Read coverage stops 1 residue before the CDR3 terminus; the germline J gene supplies the remainder. This chain connects TRBV26 to TRBJ2-7; 10 positions match TRBD1. The V gene's germline CDR1 is KGHPV and CDR2 FQNQEV (reference sequence). The CDR3 is 13 amino acids. Trimming took 6 bases from V and 7 from J; bases not matched to a gene: 6. CDR3 loop: CASRRQGAGEQYF. The DNA read from the CDR3 is TGTGCCAGCAGACGACAGGGGGCGGGGGAACAGTAC. Full variable domain (outside the CDR3, taken from reference TRBV26 and TRBJ2-7): NSKVIQTPRYLVKGQGQKAKMRCIPEKGHPVVFWYQQNKNNEFKFLINFQNQEVLQQIDMTEKRFSAECPSNSPCSLEIQSSEAGDSALYLCASRRQGAGEQYFGPGTRLTVL.

Concerning this clone itself: The germline and genes are mouse ones. The sequence runs out 1 residue before the end of the CDR3; the remainder is reconstructed from the germline J gene. This rearrangement joins TRBV26 to TRBJ2-1; 8 nucleotides agree with TRBD1. The CDR3 is 15 amino acids. In germline, CDR1 is KGHPV, CDR2 FQNQEV (reference sequence). V was clipped by 2 bases and J by 1 base; unmatched bases: 1. This CDR3 is CASSLDRGNYAEQFF. The CDR3 bases that were read are TGTGCCAGCAGTCTGGACAGGGGCAACTATGCTGAGCAGTTC.

Comments on this clone: The gene names here belong to mouse. Read sequence stops 1 residue before the CDR3 end, and the germline J gene provides the missing end. The chain combines TRBV26 with TRBJ1-1; perhaps TRBD1 as D (6 bases). The CDR3 runs to 14 residues. CDR1 and CDR2 (germline): KGHPV, FQNQEV (reference sequence). Trimming shortened V by 1 base and J by 3 bases, and 9 bases separated the two germline ends. CDR3 protein: CASSLYSGDTEVFF. CDR3 DNA (partial): TGTGCCAGCAGTCTGTATTCAGGGGACACAGAAGTCTTC.

This clone is termed medium-sized. Gene and germline names: mouse. The observed sequence ends 1 residue before the CDR3 terminus, with the missing tail filled in from the germline J gene. The chain is built from TRBV26 and TRBJ2-7; 11 nucleotides agree with TRBD2. J gave up 7 bases and V 6 bases, and 8 bases lay outside the gene matches. This CDR3 has 14 residues. Germline V CDR1 and CDR2: KGHPV, FQNQEV (reference sequence). The CDR3: CASSLDWGAGEQYF. The sequenced CDR3 bases are TGTGCCAGCAGCCTGGACTGGGGGGCGGGGGAACAGTAC.

This clone was found a few times. Genes and germline are mouse. The observed sequence ends 1 residue before the CDR3 terminus, with the missing tail filled in from the germline J gene. The V gene is TRBV29, the J gene TRBJ2-5; tentative D call: TRBD2 (7 bases). CDR1 is MSHET and CDR2 is SYDVDS in the germline V gene. The CDR3 contains 14 residues. Trimming removed 3 bases at V and 6 bases at J, with 13 bases between. The DNA read from the CDR3 is TGTGCTAGCAGTTTTGGGGGGCGACGGGACACCCAGTAC. Translating it yields CASSFGGRRDTQY. The full CDR3 protein is CASSFGGRRDTQYF. Full variable domain (remainder filled in from reference TRBV29 and TRBJ2-5): DMKVTQMPRYLIKRMGENVLLECGQDMSHETMYWYRQDPGLGLQLIYISYDVDSNSEGDIPKGYRVSRKKREHFSLILDSAKTNQTSVYFCASSFGGRRDTQYFGPGTRLLVL.

This clone is deemed medium-sized. Genes and germline come from the mouse. The CDR3 end falls 1 residue outside the read, so it is completed with the germline J gene. At the DNA level, this CDR3 is encoded by other sequences in the same sample as well. V is TRBV3 and J is TRBJ2-2; TRBD1 is a possible D gene (5 bases). Trimming took off 1 base at V and 0 bases at J, with 6 bases between the two ends. Germline lookup yields CDR1 SNHLY and CDR2 FYNGKV (reference sequence). The CDR3 contains 15 residues. Here the CDR3 reads CASSLVTANTGQLYF. CDR3 bases read: TGTGCCAGCAGCTTAGTGACAGCAAACACCGGGCAGCTCTAC. Full variable domain (missing parts from reference TRBV3 and TRBJ2-2): GPKVLQIPSHQIIDMGQMVTLNCDPVSNHLYFYWYKQILGQQMEFLVNFYNGKVMEKSKLFKDQFSVERPDGSYFTLKIQPTALEDSAVYFCASSLVTANTGQLYFGEGSKLTVL.

Of note for this clone: Germline and genes: mouse. Coverage ceases 1 residue before the CDR3 finishes, and the germline J gene fills in the end. The rearrangement uses TRBV3 and TRBJ2-4; D is uncertain. Germline V gene sequence: CDR1 SNHLY, CDR2 FYNGKV (reference sequence). The CDR3 extends over 13 amino acids. Trimming shortened V by 1 base and J by 2 bases, and 4 bases separated the two germline ends. The CDR3 region is CASSLVTQNTLYF. The covered CDR3 bases are TGTGCCAGCAGCTTAGTAACTCAAAACACCTTGTAC.

This clone was picked up a small number of times. Genes here carry mouse names. The sequence runs out 1 residue before the end of the CDR3; the remainder is reconstructed from the germline J gene. The chain employs TRBV14 and TRBJ1-2; the D gene is possibly TRBD1 (5 bases). V lost 1 base to trimming and J lost 0 bases, with 7 bases between them. The CDR3 has 14 amino acids. The germline CDR1 and CDR2 sequences are SGHDT and FRDEAV. The CDR3 region is CASSFGGANSDYTF. Incomplete CDR3 DNA: TGTGCCAGCAGTTTCGGGGGGGCAAACTCCGACTACACC.

To note about this clone: Gene and germline names: mouse. The missing CDR3 end, 1 residue past where the read stops, is filled in from the germline J gene. J is TRBJ2-3 and V is TRBV26; the D call may be TRBD1 or TRBD2 (6 bases each). Trimming took off 1 base at V and 1 base at J, with 9 bases between the two ends. Germline values: CDR1 KGHPV, CDR2 FQNQEV (reference sequence). There are 15 residues in the CDR3. The CDR3 here is CASSLWGQGAETLYF. Incomplete CDR3 DNA: TGTGCCAGCAGTCTGTGGGGGCAGGGTGCAGAAACGCTGTAT.

In the case of this clone: The germline and genes are mouse ones. The read finishes 1 residue shy of the CDR3 end, and the germline J gene is used to complete it. The V call is TRBV23, the J call TRBJ1-2. Germline V gene sequence: CDR1 KGHTA, CDR2 FQNQQP. The CDR3 has 13 residues. CDR3 region: CSSSRGSNSDYTF. The CDR3 DNA, read in part, is TGCTCCAGCAGCCGGGGATCAAACTCCGACTACACC.

The table lists this clone with a count of one. The gene symbols are mouse symbols. This CDR3 reads CASGDASRGAEQFF. The covered CDR3 bases are TGTGCCAGCGGTGATGCAAGCAGGGGAGCTGAGCAGTTC. This chain links TRBV13-2 with TRBJ2-1, with TRBD1 as a possible D gene (6 bases). The sequenced fragment ends 1 residue before the CDR3 boundary, so the rest is inferred from the germline J gene. Germline V gene sequence: CDR1 NNHNN, CDR2 SYGAGS (reference sequence). The CDR3 contains 14 residues. The V gene lost 0 bases and the J gene lost 7 bases, with 11 bases spanning the gap.

Note on this clone: Gene and germline names: mouse. The CDR3 end lies 1 residue beyond the end of the read and is filled in from the germline J gene. The chain is built from TRBV16 and TRBJ2-3, with a possible D match to TRBD1 (6 bases). V was pared by 5 bases and J by 0 bases, with 15 bases between. Germline loops: CDR1 SGHSA, CDR2 FRNQAP. The CDR3 loop spans 16 amino acids. The CDR3 protein is CASSLMTGSSAETLYF. The part of the CDR3 DNA that was read is TGTGCAAGCAGCCTCATGACAGGATCTAGTGCAGAAACGCTGTAT.

Note on this clone: It is unclear where the CDR3 begins or ends on the DNA, so no DNA is shown, and the CDR3 is as TCRdb lists it. The listed genes are named as in mouse. This chain links TRBV23 with TRBJ1-3. Both ends counted, the CDR3 spans 15 residues. The V gene's germline CDR1 is KGHTA and CDR2 FQNQQP. CDR3: CSSSQSVGSGNTLYF.

This clone occurred a few times. Gene names follow the mouse nomenclature. The CDR3 is cut off 1 residue early in the read; its end comes from the germline J gene. The chain employs TRBV12-2 and TRBJ2-7; the D gene is possibly TRBD2 (5 bases). Germline CDR1 is SGHLS and CDR2 is HYDKME. CDR3 size: 11 residues. V was clipped by 6 bases and J by 4 bases, with 9 bases between them. This chain's CDR3 is CASPSGYEQYF. The CDR3 bases that were read are TGTGCCAGCCCTTCTGGGTATGAACAGTAC.

This clone is medium-sized in the sample. The gene symbols are mouse symbols. The CDR3 end falls 1 residue outside the read, so it is completed with the germline J gene. V and J are TRBV16 and TRBJ2-7; D not resolved. Germline loops: CDR1 SGHSA, CDR2 FRNQAP. This CDR3 contains 13 residues. V shed 1 base and J shed 2 bases, with 6 bases lying between them. CDR3 region: CASSLGGTYEQYF. The DNA read from the CDR3 is TGTGCAAGCAGCTTAGGGGGAACCTATGAACAGTAC.

Sample share makes this clone medium-sized. All gene names here are mouse names. Coverage ceases 1 residue before the CDR3 finishes, and the germline J gene fills in the end. This chain uses TRBV13-1 with TRBJ2-5; 10 bases agree with TRBD2. After removal of 2 bases from V and 3 bases from J, the junction contained 0 bases not matched to a gene. Germline assignment: CDR1 NSHNY and CDR2 SYGAGN. The CDR3 runs to 14 residues. The part of the CDR3 DNA that was read is TGTGCCAGCAGTGAGACTGGGGGGCAAGACACCCAGTAC. Residues: CASSETGGQDTQY. The entire CDR3 is CASSETGGQDTQYF.

Sample share makes this clone medium-sized. Mouse germline and gene names are used. The read is 1 residue too short to cover the CDR3 end, so that end is filled in from the germline J gene. The chain combines TRBV4 with TRBJ1-5, with unresolved D. The CDR3 consists of 12 residues. CDR1 and CDR2 from the germline V gene are LGHDT and YNNKQL (reference sequence). Trimming removed 5 bases from V and 5 bases from J, with 7 bases in between. The CDR3 protein is CASSRTDQAPLF. The CDR3 bases that were read are TGTGCCAGCAGCCGGACTGACCAGGCTCCGCTT.

A remark on this clone: Here the gene names and germline are mouse. The CDR3 end is not reached by the read, which stops 1 residue before it; the germline J gene fills it in. The chain has TRBV13-2 and TRBJ2-1; the D is unclear. V was trimmed by 2 bases and J by 0 bases, leaving 3 bases between them. The CDR3 contains 13 residues. Germline CDR1 NNHNN, CDR2 SYGAGS (reference sequence). Partial CDR3 DNA: TGTGCCAGCGGTGAGACTAACTATGCTGAGCAGTTC. Amino acid sequence: CASGETNYAEQF. The whole CDR3 reads CASGETNYAEQFF.

This clone was seen just once. Mouse names are used for the genes. The sequenced fragment ends 1 residue before the CDR3 boundary, so the rest is inferred from the germline J gene. The chain links TRBV20 to TRBJ2-1, with 8 bases that match TRBD1. V was pared by 7 bases and J by 4 bases, with 6 bases of the junction left unmatched. Germline V gene lookup returns CDR1 GFQATS and CDR2 STVNSAI. This CDR3 comprises 13 residues. The sequenced CDR3 bases are TGTGGTGTCCAGGGGGCTGAGTATGCTGAGCAGTTC. Protein product: CGVQGAEYAEQF. The CDR3, in full, reads CGVQGAEYAEQFF. The full variable domain, its missing parts supplied by reference TRBV20 and TRBJ2-1, is GALVYQYPRRTICKSGTSMRMECQAVGFQATSVAWYRQSPQKTFELIALSTVNSAIKYEQNFTQEKFPISHPNLSFSSMTVLNAYLEDRGLYLCGVQGAEYAEQFFGPGTRLTVL.

Details on this clone: The listed genes are named as in mouse. The CDR3 end lies 1 residue beyond the end of the read and is filled in from the germline J gene. The V gene is TRBV26, the J gene TRBJ2-4; 8 bases are shared with TRBD2. CDR1 is KGHPV, CDR2 FQNQEV, per germline (reference sequence). There are 16 residues in the CDR3. V dropped 1 base and J dropped 0; count of bases not matched to a gene: 3. This CDR3 is CASSLYWGSSQNTLYF. The CDR3 bases that were read are TGTGCCAGCAGTCTGTACTGGGGGTCTAGTCAAAACACCTTGTAC.

Turning to this clone: Gene names refer to mouse genes. From the germline J gene comes the end of the CDR3, since the read stops 1 residue before it. The chain joins TRBV26 to TRBJ1-1, with a possible D match to TRBD1 (6 bases). Germline V gene data show CDR1 as KGHPV and CDR2 as FQNQEV (reference sequence). Trimming took off 8 bases at V and 0 bases at J, with 7 bases between the two ends. This CDR3 comprises 12 residues. CDR3: CASGTTNTEVFF. CDR3 DNA, as far as it was read: TGTGCCAGCGGGACAACAAACACAGAAGTCTTC.

Turning to this clone: Each gene name is a mouse one. The read terminates 1 residue before the CDR3 end, so the remaining end is supplied by the germline J gene. The gene calls are TRBV23 and TRBJ2-3. Germline-derived CDR1 and CDR2 are KGHTA and FQNQQP. The CDR3 length is 14 residues. CDR3 DNA, as far as it was read: TGCTCCAGCAGGGCGGGGGTTAGTGCAGAAACGCTGTAT. This sequence encodes CSSRAGVSAETLY. The complete CDR3 sequence is CSSRAGVSAETLYF.